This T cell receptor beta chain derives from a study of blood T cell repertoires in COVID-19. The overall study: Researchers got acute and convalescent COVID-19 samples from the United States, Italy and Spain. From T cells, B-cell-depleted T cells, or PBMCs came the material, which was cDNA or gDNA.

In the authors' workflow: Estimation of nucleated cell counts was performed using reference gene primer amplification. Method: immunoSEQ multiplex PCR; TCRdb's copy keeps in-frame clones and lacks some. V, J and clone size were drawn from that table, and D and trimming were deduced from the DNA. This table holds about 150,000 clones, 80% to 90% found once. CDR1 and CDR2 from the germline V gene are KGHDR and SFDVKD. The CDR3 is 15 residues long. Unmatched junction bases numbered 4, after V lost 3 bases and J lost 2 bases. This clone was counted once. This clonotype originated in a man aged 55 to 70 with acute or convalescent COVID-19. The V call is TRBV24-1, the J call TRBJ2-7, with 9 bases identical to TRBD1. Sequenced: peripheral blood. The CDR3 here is CATSDGGQGTYEQYF. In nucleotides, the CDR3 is TGTGCCACCAGTGATGGGGGACAGGGAACCTACGAGCAGTACTTC.